This entry lists 14 T cell receptor beta chains sequenced from one sample in a study of PD-1 blockade in classical Hodgkin lymphoma. Time point noted: cycle 4 day 1 (C4D1), after five to seven weeks of nivolumab. All trial patients relapsed after autologous stem cell transplantation. With magnetic negative selection, CD4+ T cells were purified from PBMCs that had been thawed. Sequencing used immunoSEQ multiplex PCR; TCRdb keeps in-frame clones, though not all of them. The sample consists of roughly 20,000 clones, about three quarters of them appearing once. Sample: CD4+ T cells from blood, taken before the fourth cycle of nivolumab. These receptor sequences come from a human donor with classical Hodgkin lymphoma.

The V gene is TRBV5-1, the J gene TRBJ2-7; the D gene is possibly TRBD2 (6 bases). Germline CDR1 and CDR2: SGHRS and YFSETQ. The V end was cut by 0 bases, the J end by 3 bases, with 10 bases between. This CDR3 is 14 amino acids long. This CDR3 is CASSLAGVNYEQYF. CDR3 nucleotide sequence: TGCGCCAGCAGCTTGGCGGGAGTAAACTACGAGCAGTACTTC. Full variable domain (missing parts from reference TRBV5-1 and TRBJ2-7): KAGVTQTPRYLIKTRGQQVTLSCSPISGHRSVSWYQQTPGQGLQFLFEYFSETQRNKGNFPGRFSGRQFSNSRSEMNVSTLELGDSALYLCASSLAGVNYEQYFGPGTRLTVT.

This chain uses TRBV6-1 with TRBJ2-7, with 9 bases that match TRBD1. V lost 6 bases and J lost 6; bases outside the gene matches: 12. Germline CDR1 is MNHNS and CDR2 is SASEGT. The CDR3 totals 15 residues. DNA for the CDR3: TGTGCCAGCAGAAGGGACCGGGGACAGGGCGTCGAGCAGTACTTC. Its protein product is CASRRDRGQGVEQYF.

The chain has TRBV7-6 and TRBJ2-7; D is perhaps TRBD1 (6 bases). Germline CDR1 is SGHVS and CDR2 is FNYEAQ. The CDR3 is 14 residues long. V was trimmed by 0 bases and J by 6 bases, leaving 12 bases between them. For the CDR3, the DNA is TGTGCCAGCAGCTTAGCCACACAGGGAACCGAGCAGTACTTC. Amino acids: CASSLATQGTEQYF.

The count of this clone is one. A much larger clone differs from this one at a single base, so this may be a read error. V is TRBV5-6 and J is TRBJ2-1, with D hard to call. The V end was cut by 4 bases, the J end by 10 bases, with 9 bases between. The CDR3 has 11 amino acids. CDR1 is SGHDT and CDR2 is YYEEEE in the germline V gene. The CDR3 reads CASSAYGEQFF. The CDR3 DNA reads as TGTGCCAGCAGCGCCTACGGGGAGCAGTTCTTC.

The rearrangement joins TRBV6-6 to TRBJ2-7; 7 bases are shared with TRBD1. Trimming removed 5 bases from V and 5 bases from J; junction bases left unmatched: 9. This CDR3 is 14 amino acids long. CDR1 is MNHNY, CDR2 SVGAGI, per germline (reference sequence). CDR3 amino acids: CASSRAGGRDEQYF. The CDR3 nucleotides read TGTGCCAGCAGTCGTGCAGGGGGTAGGGACGAGCAGTACTTC.

This clone was observed a handful of times. The chain uses TRBV28 and TRBJ1-5; D gene unclear. The CDR3 sequence is 17 residues long. Germline loops: CDR1 MDHEN, CDR2 SYDVKM. Trimming stripped 1 base from V and 4 bases from J, with 17 bases between. In DNA, the CDR3 is TGTGCCAGCAGTTTATCACCTAGCAGAATGCTTAATCAGCCCCAGCATTTT. Its protein product is CASSLSPSRMLNQPQHF.

This chain connects TRBV4-2 to TRBJ2-7; 8 bases align to TRBD1. The germline V gene has CDR1 LGHNA and CDR2 YNFKEQ. The CDR3 consists of 14 residues. V lost 4 bases and J lost 6; bases outside the gene matches: 8. The CDR3 DNA reads TGTGCCAGCAGCCCGGAGACAGGGGTTTTCGAGCAGTACTTC. Its translation: CASSPETGVFEQYF.

The rearrangement joins TRBV27 to TRBJ1-1, with 7 bases that match TRBD1. The CDR3 totals 12 residues. V gave up 7 bases and J gave up 9 bases; unmatched junction bases: 8. Germline CDR1 reads MNHEY; CDR2 reads SMNVEV (reference sequence). Written as DNA, the CDR3 is TGTGCCAGCACCAACAGGGGCGGGAAAGCTTTCTTT. This gives the protein CASTNRGGKAFF.

The chain recombines TRBV4-1 with TRBJ2-5; possible D gene TRBD2, 5 bases. The CDR3 totals 16 residues. Germline V gene sequence: CDR1 MGHRA, CDR2 YSYEKL. The ends were cut back, 3 bases at V and 5 bases at J, with 19 bases in the middle. The CDR3 nucleotides are TGCGCCAGCAGCCAGGCGATCGTCCGGGGTTGGGAGACCCAGTACTTC. Its protein product is CASSQAIVRGWETQYF.

The chain couples TRBV27 to TRBJ2-1, with TRBD2 matching 7 bases. V lost 6 bases and J lost 5; bases outside the gene matches: 10. Germline assignment: CDR1 MNHEY and CDR2 SMNVEV (reference sequence). The CDR3 is 15 residues long. The CDR3 loop reads CASRPSGATHNEQFF. The CDR3 region has the DNA TGTGCCAGCAGACCAAGCGGGGCGACTCACAATGAGCAGTTCTTC.

The V gene is TRBV7-3, the J gene TRBJ1-6; 9 positions match TRBD1. Germline V CDR1 and CDR2: SGHTA, FQGTGA. The J segment lost 9 bases and the V segment lost 1 base, leaving 4 bases of the junction unmatched. The CDR3 runs to 15 residues. This chain's CDR3 is CASSLKGQGGSPLHF. CDR3 DNA sequence: TGTGCCAGCAGCTTAAAGGGACAGGGCGGTTCACCCCTCCACTTT. Full variable domain (rest looked up from reference TRBV7-3 and TRBJ1-6): GAGVSQTPSNKVTEKGKYVELRCDPISGHTALYWYRQSLGQGPEFLIYFQGTGAADDSGLPNDRFFAVRPEGSVSTLKIQRTERGDSAVYLCASSLKGQGGSPLHFGNGTRLTVT.

The V and J genes are TRBV4-3 and TRBJ2-1; D unclear. This CDR3 is built from 15 residues. Germline CDR1 is LGHNA and CDR2 is YSLEER. V gave up 0 bases and J gave up 2 bases, with 8 bases separating them. CDR3 residues: CASSQDWGPYNEQFF. DNA of the CDR3: TGCGCCAGCAGCCAAGATTGGGGTCCCTACAATGAGCAGTTCTTC.

This clone was detected once. CDR3 residues: CASSRDIRTGELFF. CDR3 bases: TGTGCCAGTAGCAGGGACATACGCACCGGGGAGCTGTTTTTT. V gene TRBV19 combines with J gene TRBJ2-2, with D possibly TRBD1 on 6 matching bases. The CDR3 has 14 residues. Trimming cost V 6 bases and J 4 bases, with 12 bases left between them. Germline CDR1 reads LNHDA; CDR2 reads SQIVND (reference sequence). Looking up the rest from reference TRBV19 and TRBJ2-2 gives the full variable domain: DGGITQSPKYLFRKEGQNVTLSCEQNLNHDAMYWYRQDPGQGLRLIYYSQIVNDFQKGDIAEGYSVSREKKESFPLTVTSAQKNPTAFYLCASSRDIRTGELFFGEGSRLTVL.

The chain recombines TRBV7-3 with TRBJ2-7; D possibly corresponds to TRBD1 (6 bases). V lost 2 bases and J 4 bases, leaving 15 bases between the germline ends. The CDR3 has 15 residues. Germline CDR1 SGHTA, CDR2 FQGTGA. This CDR3 is CASSLATGNFYEQYF. Written as DNA, the CDR3 is TGTGCCAGCAGCTTAGCAACAGGGAACTTTTACGAGCAGTACTTC.